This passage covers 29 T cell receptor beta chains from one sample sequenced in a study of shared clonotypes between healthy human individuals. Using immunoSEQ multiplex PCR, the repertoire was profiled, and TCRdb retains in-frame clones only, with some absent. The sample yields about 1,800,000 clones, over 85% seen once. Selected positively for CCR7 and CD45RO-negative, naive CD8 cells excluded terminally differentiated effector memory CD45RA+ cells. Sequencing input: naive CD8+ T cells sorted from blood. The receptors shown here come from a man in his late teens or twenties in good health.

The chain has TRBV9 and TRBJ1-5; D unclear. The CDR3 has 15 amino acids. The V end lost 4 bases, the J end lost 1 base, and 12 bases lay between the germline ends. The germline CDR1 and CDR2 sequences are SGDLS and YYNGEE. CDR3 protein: CASSSSFGSNQPQHF. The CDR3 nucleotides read TGTGCCAGCAGCTCCTCTTTTGGGAGCAATCAGCCCCAGCATTTT.

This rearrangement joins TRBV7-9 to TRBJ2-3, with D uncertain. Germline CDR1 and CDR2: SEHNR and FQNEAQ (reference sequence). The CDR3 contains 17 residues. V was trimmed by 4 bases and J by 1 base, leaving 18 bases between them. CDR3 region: CASSSHDLAVGTDTQYF. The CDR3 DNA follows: TGTGCCAGCAGCTCCCACGACTTAGCAGTTGGCACAGATACGCAGTATTTT.

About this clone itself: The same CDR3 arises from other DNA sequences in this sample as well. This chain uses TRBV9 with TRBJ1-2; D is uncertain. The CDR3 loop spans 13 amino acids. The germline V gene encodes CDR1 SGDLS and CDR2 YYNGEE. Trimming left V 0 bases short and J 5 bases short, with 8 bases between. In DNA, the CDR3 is TGTGCCAGCAGCGTAGCTTCGGGATATGGCTACACCTTC. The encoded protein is CASSVASGYGYTF.

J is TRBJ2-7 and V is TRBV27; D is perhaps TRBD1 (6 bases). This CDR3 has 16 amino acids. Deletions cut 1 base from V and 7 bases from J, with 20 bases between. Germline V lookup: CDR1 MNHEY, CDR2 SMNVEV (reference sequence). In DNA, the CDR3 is TGTGCCAGCAGTTTATTGGGACCGCAGGGACAAAAGGAGCAGTACTTC. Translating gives CASSLLGPQGQKEQYF.

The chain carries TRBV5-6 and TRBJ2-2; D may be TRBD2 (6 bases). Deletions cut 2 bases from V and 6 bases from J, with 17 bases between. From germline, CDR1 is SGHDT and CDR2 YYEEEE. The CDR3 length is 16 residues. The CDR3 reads CASSLWTREWAGELFF. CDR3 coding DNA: TGTGCCAGCAGCTTATGGACCCGGGAGTGGGCCGGGGAGCTGTTTTTT.

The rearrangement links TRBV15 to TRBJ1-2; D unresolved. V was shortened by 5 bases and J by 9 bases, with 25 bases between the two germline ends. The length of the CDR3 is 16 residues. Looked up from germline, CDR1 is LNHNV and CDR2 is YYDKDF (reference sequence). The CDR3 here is CATSPNGFSFTMRYTF. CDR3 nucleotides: TGTGCCACCAGCCCGAATGGCTTCAGCTTCACTATGCGCTACACCTTC.

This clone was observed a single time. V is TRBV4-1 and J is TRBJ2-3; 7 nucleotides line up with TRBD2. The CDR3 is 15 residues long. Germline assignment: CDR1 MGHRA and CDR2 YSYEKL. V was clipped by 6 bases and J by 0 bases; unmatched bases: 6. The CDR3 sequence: CASSPGGASTDTQYF. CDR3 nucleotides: TGCGCCAGCAGTCCGGGGGGAGCTAGCACAGATACGCAGTATTTT.

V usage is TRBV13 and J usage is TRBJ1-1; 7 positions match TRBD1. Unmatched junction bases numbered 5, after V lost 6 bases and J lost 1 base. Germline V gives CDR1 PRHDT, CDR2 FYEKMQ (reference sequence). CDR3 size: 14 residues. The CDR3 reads CASSEGTANTEAFF. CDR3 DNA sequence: TGTGCCAGCAGTGAGGGGACAGCGAACACTGAAGCTTTCTTT.

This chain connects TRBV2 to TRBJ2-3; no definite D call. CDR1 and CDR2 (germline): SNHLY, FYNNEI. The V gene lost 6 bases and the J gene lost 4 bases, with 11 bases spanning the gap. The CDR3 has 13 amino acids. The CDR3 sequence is CASSGMGPDTQYF. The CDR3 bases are TGTGCCAGCAGCGGTATGGGCCCAGATACGCAGTATTTT.

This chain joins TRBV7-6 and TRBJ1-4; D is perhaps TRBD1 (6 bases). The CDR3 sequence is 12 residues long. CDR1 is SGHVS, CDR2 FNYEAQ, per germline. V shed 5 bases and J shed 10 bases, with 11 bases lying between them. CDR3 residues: CASSTGQLKLFF. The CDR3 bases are TGTGCCAGCAGCACAGGGCAGTTAAAACTGTTTTTT. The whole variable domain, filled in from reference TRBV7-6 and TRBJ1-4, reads GAGVSQSPRYKVTKRGQDVALRCDPISGHVSLYWYRQALGQGPEFLTYFNYEAQQDKSGLPNDRFSAERPEGSISTLTIQRTEQRDSAMYRCASSTGQLKLFFGSGTQLSVL.

CDR3 DNA sequence: TGCGCCAGCAGTGATTTAGTCAGGTCCACAGATACGCAGTATTTT. It specifies CASSDLVRSTDTQYF. The chain carries TRBV10-2 and TRBJ2-3; D is unresolved. V lost 3 bases to trimming and J lost 2 bases, with 12 bases between them. The length of the CDR3 is 15 residues. Germline assignment: CDR1 WSHSY and CDR2 SAAADI.

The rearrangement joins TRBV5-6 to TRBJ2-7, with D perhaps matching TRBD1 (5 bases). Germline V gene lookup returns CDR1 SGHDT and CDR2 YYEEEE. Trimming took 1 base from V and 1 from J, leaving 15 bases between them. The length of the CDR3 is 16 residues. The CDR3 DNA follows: TGTGCCAGCAGCTTGTCCACAGGCCTAAGATCCTACGAGCAGTACTTC. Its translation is CASSLSTGLRSYEQYF.

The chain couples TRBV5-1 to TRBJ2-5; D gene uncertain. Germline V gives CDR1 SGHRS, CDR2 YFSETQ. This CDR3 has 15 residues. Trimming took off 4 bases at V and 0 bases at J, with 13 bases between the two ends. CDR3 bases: TGCGCCAGCAGCCCCTTAAGAAGGGACCAAGAGACCCAGTACTTC. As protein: CASSPLRRDQETQYF. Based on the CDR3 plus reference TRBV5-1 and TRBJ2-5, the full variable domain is KAGVTQTPRYLIKTRGQQVTLSCSPISGHRSVSWYQQTPGQGLQFLFEYFSETQRNKGNFPGRFSGRQFSNSRSEMNVSTLELGDSALYLCASSPLRRDQETQYFGPGTRLLVL.

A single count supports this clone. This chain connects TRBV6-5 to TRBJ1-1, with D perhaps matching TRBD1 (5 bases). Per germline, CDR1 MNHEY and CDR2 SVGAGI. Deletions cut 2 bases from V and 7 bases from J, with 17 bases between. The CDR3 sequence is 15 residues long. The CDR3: CASSYLEGAGVEAFF. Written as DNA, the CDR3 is TGTGCCAGCAGTTACCTAGAAGGGGCCGGGGTTGAAGCTTTCTTT.

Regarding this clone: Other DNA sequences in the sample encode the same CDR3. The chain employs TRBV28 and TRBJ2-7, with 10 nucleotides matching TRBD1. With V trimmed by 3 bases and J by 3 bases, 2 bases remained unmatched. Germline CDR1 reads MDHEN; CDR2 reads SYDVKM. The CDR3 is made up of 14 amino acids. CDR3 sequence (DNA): TGTGCCAGCAGTTTCGGGGACAGGGGCTACGAGCAGTACTTC. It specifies CASSFGDRGYEQYF.

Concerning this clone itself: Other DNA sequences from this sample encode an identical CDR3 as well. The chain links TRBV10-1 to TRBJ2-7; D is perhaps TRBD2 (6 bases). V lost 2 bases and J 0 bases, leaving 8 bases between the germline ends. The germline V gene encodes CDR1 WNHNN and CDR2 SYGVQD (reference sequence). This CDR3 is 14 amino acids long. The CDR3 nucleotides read TGCGCCAGCAGTGAGGCGGGGAGCTCCTACGAGCAGTACTTC. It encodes CASSEAGSSYEQYF.

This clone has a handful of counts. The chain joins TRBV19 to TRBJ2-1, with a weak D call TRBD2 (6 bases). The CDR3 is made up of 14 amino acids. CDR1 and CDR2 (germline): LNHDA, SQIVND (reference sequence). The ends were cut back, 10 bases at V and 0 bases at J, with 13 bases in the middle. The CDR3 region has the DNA TGTGCCACCTCGATGACTAGCTCCTACAATGAGCAGTTCTTC. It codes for CATSMTSSYNEQFF.

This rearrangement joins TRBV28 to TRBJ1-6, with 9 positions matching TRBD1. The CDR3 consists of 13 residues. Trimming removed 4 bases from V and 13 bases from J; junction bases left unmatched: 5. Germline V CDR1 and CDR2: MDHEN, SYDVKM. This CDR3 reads CASSSRDRVPLHF. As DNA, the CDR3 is TGTGCCAGCAGTTCCCGGGACAGGGTGCCCCTCCACTTT.

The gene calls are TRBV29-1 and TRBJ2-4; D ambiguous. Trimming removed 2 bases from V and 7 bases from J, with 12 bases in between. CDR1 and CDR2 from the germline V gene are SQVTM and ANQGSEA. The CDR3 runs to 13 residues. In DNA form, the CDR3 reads TGCAGCGTTGAATCGGCGGCCCATAACATTCAGTACTTC. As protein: CSVESAAHNIQYF.

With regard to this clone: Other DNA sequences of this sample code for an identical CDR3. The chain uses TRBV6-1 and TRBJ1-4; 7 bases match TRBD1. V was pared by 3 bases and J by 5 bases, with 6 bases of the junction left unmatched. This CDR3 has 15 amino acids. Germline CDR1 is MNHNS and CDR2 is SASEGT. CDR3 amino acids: CASSELTGVNEKLFF. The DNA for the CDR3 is TGTGCCAGCAGTGAGTTAACAGGGGTGAATGAAAAACTGTTTTTT.

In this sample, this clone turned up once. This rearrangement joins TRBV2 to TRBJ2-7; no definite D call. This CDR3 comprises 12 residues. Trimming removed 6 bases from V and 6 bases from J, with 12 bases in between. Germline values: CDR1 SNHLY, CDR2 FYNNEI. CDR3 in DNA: TGTGCCAGCAGAGCCACAGTGGGCGAGCAGTACTTC. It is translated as CASRATVGEQYF.

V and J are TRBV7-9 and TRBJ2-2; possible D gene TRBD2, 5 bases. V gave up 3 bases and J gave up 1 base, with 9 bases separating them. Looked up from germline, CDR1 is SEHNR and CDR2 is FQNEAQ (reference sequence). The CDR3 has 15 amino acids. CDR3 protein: CASSLDFQNTGELFF. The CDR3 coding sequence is TGTGCCAGCAGCTTGGACTTCCAGAACACCGGGGAGCTGTTTTTT.

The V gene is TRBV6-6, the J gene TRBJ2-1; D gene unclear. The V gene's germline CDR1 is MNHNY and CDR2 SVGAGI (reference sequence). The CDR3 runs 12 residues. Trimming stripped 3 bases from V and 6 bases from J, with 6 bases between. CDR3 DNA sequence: TGTGCCAGCAGTTATGACGCCAATGAGCAGTTCTTC. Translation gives CASSYDANEQFF.

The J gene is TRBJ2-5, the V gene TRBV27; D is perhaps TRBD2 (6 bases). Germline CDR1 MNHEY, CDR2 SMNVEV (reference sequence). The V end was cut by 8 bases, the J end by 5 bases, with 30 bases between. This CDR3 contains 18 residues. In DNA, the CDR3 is TGTGCCAGCGCTGCACTATTAAGGGAGGCCGACTCGAGGGAGACCCAGTACTTC. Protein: CASAALLREADSRETQYF.

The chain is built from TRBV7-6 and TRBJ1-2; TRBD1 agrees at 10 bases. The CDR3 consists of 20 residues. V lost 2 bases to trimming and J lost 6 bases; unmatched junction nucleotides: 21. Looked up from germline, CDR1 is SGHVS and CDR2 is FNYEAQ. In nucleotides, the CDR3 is TGTGCCAGCAGCTTATATGTCCGGGGCCGACAGGGGGCGGTTGACGATGGCTACACCTTC. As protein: CASSLYVRGRQGAVDDGYTF.

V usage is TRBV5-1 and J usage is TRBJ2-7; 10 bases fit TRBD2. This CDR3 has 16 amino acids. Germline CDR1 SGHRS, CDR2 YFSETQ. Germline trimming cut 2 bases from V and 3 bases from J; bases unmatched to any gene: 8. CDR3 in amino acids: CASSFGERGGGYEQYF. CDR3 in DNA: TGCGCCAGCAGCTTTGGCGAGCGGGGGGGCGGCTACGAGCAGTACTTC.

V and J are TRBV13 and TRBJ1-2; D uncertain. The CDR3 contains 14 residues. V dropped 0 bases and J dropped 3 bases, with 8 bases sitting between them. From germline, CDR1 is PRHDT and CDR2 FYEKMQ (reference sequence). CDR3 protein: CASSLGEGHYGYTF. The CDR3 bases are TGTGCCAGCAGCTTAGGCGAAGGGCACTATGGCTACACCTTC.

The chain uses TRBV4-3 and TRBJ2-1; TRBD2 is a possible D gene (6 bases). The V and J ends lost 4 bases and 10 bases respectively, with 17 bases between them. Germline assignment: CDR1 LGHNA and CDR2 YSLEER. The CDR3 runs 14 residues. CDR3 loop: CASSRGRGNQEQFF. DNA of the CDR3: TGCGCCAGCAGCCGGGGCCGGGGGAATCAGGAGCAGTTCTTC.

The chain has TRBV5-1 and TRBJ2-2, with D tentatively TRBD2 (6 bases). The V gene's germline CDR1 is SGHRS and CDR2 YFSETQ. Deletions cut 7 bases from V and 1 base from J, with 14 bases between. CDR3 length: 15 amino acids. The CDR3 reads CASGPMGGNTGELFF. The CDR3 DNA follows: TGCGCCAGCGGACCGATGGGAGGGAACACCGGGGAGCTGTTTTTT.